The 9 T cell receptor beta chains listed next were all sequenced from one sample in a study of blood T cell repertoires in COVID-19. Measured with immunoSEQ multiplex PCR; TCRdb has only the in-frame clones, and not every one. Among tens of thousands of clones, around nine tenths were seen once, and the ten largest hold over 8%. Sequenced input: peripheral blood. Receptors were obtained from a woman aged 80 or over with active COVID-19.

J is TRBJ2-7 and V is TRBV5-4; no firm D call. V lost 1 base, J lost 6 bases, and 8 bases lay in between. The CDR3 has 12 amino acids. Germline-derived CDR1 and CDR2 are SGHNT and YYREEE (reference sequence). The CDR3 here is CASSLPGPEQYF. In DNA, the CDR3 is TGTGCCAGCAGCTTGCCAGGCCCCGAGCAGTACTTC. The full variable domain, rest sourced from reference TRBV5-4 and TRBJ2-7, is ETGVTQSPTHLIKTRGQQVTLRCSSQSGHNTVSWYQQALGQGPQFIFQYYREEENGRGNFPPRFSGLQFPNYSSELNVNALELDDSALYLCASSLPGPEQYFGPGTRLTVT.

The rearrangement links TRBV11-3 to TRBJ2-2; 7 bases map to TRBD1. The V gene's germline CDR1 is SGHNT and CDR2 YENEEA. Trimming cost V 3 bases and J 3 bases; bases outside gene matches: 1. The CDR3 extends over 14 amino acids. This CDR3 is CASSLGQYTGELFF. The CDR3 DNA reads TGTGCCAGCAGCTTGGGACAGTACACCGGGGAGCTGTTTTTT. Using reference TRBV11-3 and TRBJ2-2 for the parts outside the CDR3, the full variable domain is EAGVVQSPRYKIIEKKQPVAFWCNPISGHNTLYWYLQNLGQGPELLIRYENEEAVDDSQLPKDRFSAERLKGVDSTLKIQPAELGDSAVYLCASSLGQYTGELFFGEGSRLTVL.

V is TRBV14 and J is TRBJ2-1; TRBD2 matches 10 bases. Germline values: CDR1 SGHDN, CDR2 FVKESK. Trimming removed 0 bases from V and 2 bases from J; junction bases left unmatched: 4. The CDR3 consists of 17 residues. The DNA for the CDR3 is TGTGCCAGCAGCCAAGATTCAGGACTAGCGGCCTACAATGAGCAGTTCTTC. As protein: CASSQDSGLAAYNEQFF. Supplemented by reference TRBV14 and TRBJ2-1, the full variable domain reads EAGVTQFPSHSVIEKGQTVTLRCDPISGHDNLYWYRRVMGKEIKFLLHFVKESKQDESGMPNNRFLAERTGGTYSTLKVQPAELEDSGVYFCASSQDSGLAAYNEQFFGPGTRLTVL.

The rearrangement joins TRBV27 to TRBJ2-1, with TRBD2 matching 8 bases. The CDR3 consists of 14 residues. V gave up 6 bases and J gave up 5 bases; unmatched junction bases: 6. Germline CDR1 reads MNHEY; CDR2 reads SMNVEV (reference sequence). The CDR3 sequence is CASSQAGVNNEQFF. CDR3 coding DNA: TGTGCCAGCAGCCAAGCGGGAGTCAACAATGAGCAGTTCTTC.

The chain employs TRBV4-2 and TRBJ1-5; D is ambiguous. Trimming removed 1 base at V and 0 bases at J, with 7 bases between. This CDR3 is built from 15 residues. Germline V gene sequence: CDR1 LGHNA, CDR2 YNFKEQ. The CDR3 DNA is TGTGCCAGCAGCCAAGTACATGCTAGCAATCAGCCCCAGCATTTT. Translating it yields CASSQVHASNQPQHF.

The chain combines TRBV6-5 with TRBJ1-2; 8 bases are shared with TRBD1. From germline, CDR1 is MNHEY and CDR2 SVGAGI. CDR3 length: 13 amino acids. The junction had 3 bases not matched to a gene; V was cut back by 8 bases and J by 1 base. For the CDR3, the DNA is TGTGCCAGCCGGGACAGGCATAACTATGGCTACACCTTC. Amino acids: CASRDRHNYGYTF.

V is TRBV30 and J is TRBJ1-3; perhaps TRBD1 as D (5 bases). CDR1 and CDR2 from the germline V gene are GTSNPN and SVGIG (reference sequence). The V and J ends lost 1 base and 0 bases respectively, with 7 bases between them. CDR3 length: 14 amino acids. The CDR3 nucleotides are TGTGCCTGGAGTGCAGGGCTCTCTGGAAACACCATATATTTT. Translation: CAWSAGLSGNTIYF. Combining the CDR3 with reference TRBV30 and TRBJ1-3 gives the whole variable domain SQTIHQWPATLVQPVGSPLSLECTVEGTSNPNLYWYRQAAGRGLQLLFYSVGIGQISSEVPQNLSASRPQDRQFILSSKKLLLSDSGFYLCAWSAGLSGNTIYFGEGSWLTVV.

The chain is built from TRBV7-2 and TRBJ2-3; 13 positions match TRBD2. The length of the CDR3 is 16 residues. CDR1 is SGHTA, CDR2 FQGNSA, per germline. V was pared by 4 bases and J by 4 bases, with 5 bases of the junction left unmatched. CDR3 residues: CASSSRTSGSSDTQYF. CDR3 sequence (DNA): TGTGCCAGCAGCTCAAGGACTAGCGGGAGTTCAGATACGCAGTATTTT. Variable domain in full (rest from reference TRBV7-2 and TRBJ2-3): GAGVSQSPSNKVTEKGKDVELRCDPISGHTALYWYRQSLGQGLEFLIYFQGNSAPDKSGLPSDRFSAERTGGSVSTLTIQRTQQEDSAVYLCASSSRTSGSSDTQYFGPGTRLTVL.

The rearrangement joins TRBV28 to TRBJ2-3; TRBD2 matches 12 bases. The trim removed 5 bases at V and 2 bases at J, leaving 5 bases unmatched. Germline V gene data show CDR1 as MDHEN and CDR2 as SYDVKM. The CDR3 has 16 residues. CDR3 DNA sequence: TGTGCCAGCAGTCCTACTAGCGGGAGGATCACAGATACGCAGTATTTT. Its protein product is CASSPTSGRITDTQYF.